The 24 T cell receptor beta chains below were found in one sample sequenced in a study of shared clonotypes between healthy human individuals. The method was immunoSEQ multiplex PCR; TCRdb's version includes in-frame clones alone and lacks a portion of them. The sample shows 400,000 to 600,000 clones, nearly 80% of them seen only once. Sequencing input: PBMCs. These receptors were obtained from a woman in her thirties or forties in good health. Some clones in this sample may be carry-over from other donors' samples.

The rearrangement links TRBV7-2 to TRBJ1-6, with TRBD1 matching over 8 bases. The CDR3 covers 15 residues. CDR1 is SGHTA and CDR2 is FQGNSA in the germline V gene. V dropped 6 bases and J dropped 6; count of bases not matched to a gene: 7. In DNA, the CDR3 is TGTGCCAGCAGATCAGGGGGCGGCCGTAATTCACCCCTCCACTTT. As protein: CASRSGGGRNSPLHF.

The rearrangement joins TRBV19 to TRBJ2-1; no definite D call. V was trimmed by 8 bases and J by 8 bases, leaving 13 bases between them. This CDR3 has 12 amino acids. Germline assignment: CDR1 LNHDA and CDR2 SQIVND (reference sequence). The CDR3 sequence: CASCDSYDEQFF. In nucleotides, the CDR3 is TGTGCCAGTTGCGACTCGTACGATGAGCAGTTCTTC.

This clone was counted a single time. J is TRBJ2-2 and V is TRBV11-3; D may be TRBD1 or TRBD2 (5 bases each). Germline loops: CDR1 SGHNT, CDR2 YENEEA. Trimming pared 7 bases from V and 3 bases from J, leaving 15 bases between. This CDR3 is built from 15 residues. The CDR3, as DNA: TGTGCCAGCACCCTAGGGCAGGGACACACCGGGGAGCTGTTTTTT. Translation: CASTLGQGHTGELFF.

This clone was counted a few times. The gene calls are TRBV28 and TRBJ1-5; D is possibly TRBD1 (6 bases). The CDR3 is 15 amino acids. Trimming shortened V by 6 bases and J by 7 bases, and 19 bases separated the two germline ends. Germline V gene data show CDR1 as MDHEN and CDR2 as SYDVKM. The CDR3 here is CASRSQDRESQPQHF. In nucleotides, the CDR3 is TGTGCCAGCAGAAGTCAGGACAGAGAGTCGCAGCCCCAGCATTTT.

This clone was detected only once. The chain combines TRBV9 with TRBJ1-2, with TRBD1 as a possible D gene (6 bases). Per germline, CDR1 SGDLS and CDR2 YYNGEE. The V end was cut by 4 bases, the J end by 4 bases, with 14 bases between. The CDR3 is made up of 14 amino acids. The CDR3 sequence is CASSPSQGTYGYTF. As DNA, the CDR3 is TGTGCCAGCAGCCCATCCCAGGGGACCTATGGCTACACCTTC.

The chain couples TRBV9 to TRBJ2-5; D remains ambiguous. With the DNA end fitting TRBJ2-7 better, the J assignment may be wrong. CDR3 length: 16 residues. Germline V gene lookup returns CDR1 SGDLS and CDR2 YYNGEE. The CDR3 sequence: CASSVGSGAGTYEQYF. The CDR3 DNA reads TGTGCCAGCAGCGTAGGGTCGGGCGCTGGAACCTACGAGCAGTACTTC.

The chain combines TRBV9 with TRBJ1-4, with a possible D match to TRBD1 (5 bases). The CDR3 runs to 14 residues. The germline gives CDR1 SGDLS, CDR2 YYNGEE. V was clipped by 3 bases and J by 8 bases, with 14 bases between them. The CDR3 loop reads CASSEARGDEKLFF. The CDR3 DNA reads TGTGCCAGCAGCGAGGCAAGGGGTGACGAAAAACTGTTTTTT.

This sequence joins TRBV29-1 and TRBJ2-1, with 9 bases that match TRBD1. Germline CDR1 reads SQVTM; CDR2 reads ANQGSEA. The V segment lost 7 bases and the J segment 6 bases; nucleotides outside the gene matches: 1. The CDR3 is 11 amino acids. The CDR3: CSGDRANEQFF. In nucleotides, the CDR3 is TGCAGCGGGGACAGGGCCAATGAGCAGTTCTTC.

The rearrangement links TRBV27 to TRBJ1-2, with D perhaps matching TRBD1 (6 bases). Germline-derived CDR1 and CDR2 are MNHEY and SMNVEV (reference sequence). V dropped 5 bases and J dropped 6 bases, with 25 bases sitting between them. The CDR3 totals 17 residues. The CDR3 loop is CASSRTGILAFGNGYTF. The CDR3 coding sequence is TGTGCCAGCAGTCGCACAGGGATACTGGCGTTTGGAAATGGCTACACCTTC.

Only one count was recorded for this clone. J is TRBJ2-7 and V is TRBV30; 10 bases map to TRBD1. CDR1 is GTSNPN, CDR2 SVGIG, per germline (reference sequence). The V gene end was trimmed by 1 base and the J gene end by 8 bases; junction bases not matched to a gene: 11. The CDR3 runs to 15 residues. The CDR3 region is CAWSGPGTGVMKQYF. The CDR3 region has the DNA TGTGCCTGGAGTGGGCCCGGGACAGGGGTAATGAAGCAGTACTTC.

This clone has a single count. This chain uses TRBV28 with TRBJ2-1, with 9 bases fitting TRBD2. In germline, CDR1 is MDHEN, CDR2 SYDVKM. This CDR3 is built from 16 residues. J lost 8 bases, V lost 2 bases, and 10 bases had no gene match. The CDR3, as DNA: TGTGCCAGCAGTTTACTCTACCAACTAGCGGGCGATGAGCAGTTCTTC. Translating it yields CASSLLYQLAGDEQFF.

J is TRBJ1-2 and V is TRBV19; 9 bases align to TRBD1. The J segment lost 8 bases and the V segment lost 6 bases, leaving 7 bases of the junction unmatched. CDR3 size: 13 residues. In germline, CDR1 is LNHDA, CDR2 SQIVND (reference sequence). The DNA for the CDR3 is TGTGCCAGTAGCGGGACAGGGAGGGGCGGCTACACCTTC. It specifies CASSGTGRGGYTF.

This chain joins TRBV4-1 and TRBJ2-7, with 9 bases matching TRBD2. There are 20 residues in the CDR3. CDR1 MGHRA and CDR2 YSYEKL come from the germline V gene. Germline trimming cut 1 base from V and 4 bases from J; bases unmatched to any gene: 20. DNA of the CDR3: TGCGCCAGCAGCCAAGCTCCCTTACTAGCGCGGGAGGGGGTTGGTTACGAGCAGTACTTC. Encoded protein: CASSQAPLLAREGVGYEQYF.

This chain joins TRBV7-2 and TRBJ2-5; maybe TRBD1 (7 bases). V lost 3 bases and J lost 5, with 16 bases in between. This CDR3 contains 15 residues. CDR1 and CDR2 from the germline V gene are SGHTA and FQGNSA. The CDR3 sequence is CASSLEGAAVETQYF. For the CDR3, the DNA is TGTGCCAGCAGCTTGGAGGGGGCGGCTGTGGAGACCCAGTACTTC.

The V gene is TRBV18, the J gene TRBJ2-1, with a weak D call TRBD2 (5 bases). The CDR3 sequence is 14 residues long. Germline V CDR1 and CDR2: KGHSH, LQKENI. The V end was cut by 3 bases, the J end by 3 bases, with 9 bases between. The CDR3 sequence is CASSPDSVYNEQFF. The CDR3 DNA reads TGTGCCAGCTCACCGGACTCAGTCTACAATGAGCAGTTCTTC. Using reference TRBV18 and TRBJ2-1 for the parts outside the CDR3, the full variable domain is NAGVMQNPRHLVRRRGQEARLRCSPMKGHSHVYWYRQLPEEGLKFMVYLQKENIIDESGMPKERFSAEFPKEGPSILRIQQVVRGDSAAYFCASSPDSVYNEQFFGPGTRLTVL.

The chain carries TRBV7-9 and TRBJ2-6; D is possibly TRBD1 (5 bases). Germline CDR1 and CDR2: SEHNR and FQNEAQ (reference sequence). Trimming took off 8 bases at V and 2 bases at J, with 13 bases between the two ends. CDR3 length equals 15 residues. CDR3 DNA sequence: TGTGCCAGCCCCCTCGACAGTGCTGGGGCCAACGTCCTGACTTTC. Its protein product is CASPLDSAGANVLTF.

The V and J genes are TRBV13 and TRBJ2-7, with D uncertain. Trimming cost V 0 bases and J 0 bases, with 6 bases left between them. Germline CDR1 PRHDT, CDR2 FYEKMQ (reference sequence). The length of the CDR3 is 14 residues. CDR3 in amino acids: CASSLGPGSYEQYF. CDR3 bases: TGTGCCAGCAGCTTAGGTCCGGGCTCCTACGAGCAGTACTTC.

The V call is TRBV5-4, the J call TRBJ2-1; no firm D call. Trimming removed 4 bases at V and 2 bases at J, with 13 bases between. This CDR3 is built from 15 residues. Germline V gene data show CDR1 as SGHNT and CDR2 as YYREEE (reference sequence). The CDR3 here is CASSRRLEAYNEQFF. CDR3 nucleotide sequence: TGTGCCAGCAGCCGACGGCTAGAAGCCTACAATGAGCAGTTCTTC.

Regarding this clone: It may be a read error: a sequence one base away is much more abundant. Other nucleotide sequences from this sample produce the same CDR3. The J gene is TRBJ2-5, the V gene TRBV11-2, with D unresolved. The CDR3 sequence is 15 residues long. Looked up from germline, CDR1 is SGHAT and CDR2 is FQNNGV. CDR3: CASSLMSHPQETQYF. Here the CDR3 DNA reads TGTGCCAGCAGCTTAATGTCGCACCCCCAAGAGACTCAGTACTTC.

The DNA of the CDR3 is TGCGCCAGCAGCACTAGCACAGATACGCAGTATTTT. This gives the protein CASSTSTDTQYF. The genes are TRBV5-1 and TRBJ2-3; D remains unclear. The CDR3 runs 12 residues. CDR1 is SGHRS and CDR2 is YFSETQ in the germline V gene. The ends were cut back, 4 bases at V and 0 bases at J, with 3 bases in the middle.

The gene calls are TRBV30 and TRBJ1-1; weak D call: TRBD1 (5 bases). This CDR3 is 12 amino acids long. Trimming shortened V by 1 base and J by 4 bases, and 7 bases separated the two germline ends. Germline loops: CDR1 GTSNPN, CDR2 SVGIG (reference sequence). The chain's CDR3 is CAWSGRVTEAFF. CDR3 nucleotide sequence: TGTGCCTGGAGTGGCAGGGTCACTGAAGCTTTCTTT.

The chain uses TRBV18 and TRBJ1-4; D is perhaps TRBD1 (6 bases). Trimming removed 2 bases at V and 5 bases at J, with 12 bases between. The CDR3 extends over 15 amino acids. Germline V CDR1 and CDR2: KGHSH, LQKENI. The CDR3 here is CASSPLGGANEKLFF. The CDR3 region has the DNA TGTGCCAGCTCACCATTGGGGGGCGCGAATGAAAAACTGTTTTTT.

The sample holds a few counts of this clone. This rearrangement joins TRBV6-4 to TRBJ2-1; TRBD2 agrees at 7 bases. CDR1 and CDR2 (germline): MRHNA, SNTAGT. The CDR3 totals 13 residues. The junction had 7 bases not matched to a gene; V was cut back by 5 bases and J by 9 bases. The CDR3 sequence is CASSPGTTIEQFF. The CDR3 nucleotides are TGTGCCAGCAGTCCCGGGACTACCATTGAGCAGTTCTTC.

The chain uses TRBV4-2 and TRBJ1-5; D uncertain. Deletions cut 0 bases from V and 6 bases from J, with 21 bases between. Germline assignment: CDR1 LGHNA and CDR2 YNFKEQ. CDR3 length equals 18 residues. The CDR3 DNA is TGTGCCAGCAGCCAAGAGGCCTCAAGCACCACCGTGGGTCAGCCCCAGCATTTT. Protein sequence: CASSQEASSTTVGQPQHF.